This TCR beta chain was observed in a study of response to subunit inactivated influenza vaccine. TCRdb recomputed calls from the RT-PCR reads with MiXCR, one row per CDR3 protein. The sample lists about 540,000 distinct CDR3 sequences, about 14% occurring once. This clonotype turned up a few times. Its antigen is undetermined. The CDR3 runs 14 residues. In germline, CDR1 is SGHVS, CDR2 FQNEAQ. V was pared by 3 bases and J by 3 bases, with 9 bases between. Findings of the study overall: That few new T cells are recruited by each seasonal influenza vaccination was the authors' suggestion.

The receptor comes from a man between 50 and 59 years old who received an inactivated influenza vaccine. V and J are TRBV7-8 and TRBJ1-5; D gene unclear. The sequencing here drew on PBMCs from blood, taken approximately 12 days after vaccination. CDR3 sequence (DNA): TGTGCCAGCAGCTTCCAGAGGGACAATCAGCCCCAGCATTTT. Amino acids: CASSFQRDNQPQHF.